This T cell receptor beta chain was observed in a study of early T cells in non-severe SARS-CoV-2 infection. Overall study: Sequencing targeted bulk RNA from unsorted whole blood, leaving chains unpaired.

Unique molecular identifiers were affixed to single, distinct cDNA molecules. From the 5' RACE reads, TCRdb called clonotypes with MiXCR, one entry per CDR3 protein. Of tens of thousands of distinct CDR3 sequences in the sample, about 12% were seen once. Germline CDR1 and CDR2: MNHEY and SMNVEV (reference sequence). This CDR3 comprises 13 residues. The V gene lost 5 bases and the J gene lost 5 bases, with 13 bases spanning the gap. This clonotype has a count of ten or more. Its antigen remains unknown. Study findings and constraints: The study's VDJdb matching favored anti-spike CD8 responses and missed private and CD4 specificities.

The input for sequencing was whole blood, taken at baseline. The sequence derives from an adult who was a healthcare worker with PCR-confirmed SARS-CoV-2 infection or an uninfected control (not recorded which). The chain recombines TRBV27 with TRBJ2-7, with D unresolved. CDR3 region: CASSPRDSDEQYF. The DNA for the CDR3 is TGTGCCAGCAGTCCCCGAGATTCAGACGAGCAGTACTTC.